Listed here are 3 T cell receptor beta chains from one sample, sequenced in a study of cytomegalovirus exposure and HLA in healthy donors. The PCR had 60 Vbeta and 13 Jbeta primers. The assay was immunoSEQ multiplex PCR, and TCRdb's table has in-frame clones only and misses some. The table shows 90,000 to 100,000 clones, with around 69% occurring only once. Specimen: PBMCs. The origin of the receptors is a man younger than 40 in good health and CMV-seronegative.

The V and J genes are TRBV19 and TRBJ2-7; TRBD1 matches 8 bases. This CDR3 is 14 amino acids long. The V gene's germline CDR1 is LNHDA and CDR2 SQIVND (reference sequence). V gave up 2 bases and J gave up 4 bases; unmatched junction bases: 4. CDR3 residues: CASSIRTGIYEQYF. CDR3 nucleotides: TGTGCCAGTAGTATACGGACAGGGATTTACGAGCAGTACTTC. The full variable domain, with the rest looked up from reference TRBV19 and TRBJ2-7, is DGGITQSPKYLFRKEGQNVTLSCEQNLNHDAMYWYRQDPGQGLRLIYYSQIVNDFQKGDIAEGYSVSREKKESFPLTVTSAQKNPTAFYLCASSIRTGIYEQYFGPGTRLTVT.

The chain links TRBV15 to TRBJ2-1, with D maybe TRBD2 (5 bases). V was trimmed by 5 bases and J by 0 bases, leaving 17 bases between them. This CDR3 is 17 amino acids long. CDR1 is LNHNV, CDR2 YYDKDF, per germline (reference sequence). The chain's CDR3 is CATSPTRGKSSYNEQFF. Here the CDR3 DNA reads TGTGCCACCAGCCCTACCCGGGGAAAAAGCTCCTACAATGAGCAGTTCTTC.

The chain uses TRBV20-1 and TRBJ2-7; unclear D gene. Germline loops: CDR1 DFQATT, CDR2 SNEGSKA (reference sequence). The CDR3 runs 11 residues. V lost 0 bases, J lost 4 bases, and 4 bases lay in between. CDR3 DNA: TGCAGTGCTAGAGATAATTACGAGCAGTACTTC. Amino acids: CSARDNYEQYF.